Listed below are T cell receptor beta chains from one sample, sequenced in a study of blood T cells in healthy people across ages. TCRdb analysed the 5' RACE reads with MiXCR anew, one entry per CDR3 protein. The table lists 790,000 or so distinct CDR3 sequences, around half of them singletons, with roughly 20% in the top ten. Sequences were obtained from blood. The receptors derive from a man at least 80 years old in good health. Both conserved end residues are part of each CDR3. A D gene is named only where the DNA matches it firmly. Clone size, where shown, is once, few, many, or a class for clones that have expanded.

DNA: TGCAGCGTTGAGGTGGCCCTATCGGGTCCAGATACGCAGTATTTT
CDR3: CSVEVALSGPDTQYF
D: .
J: TRBJ2-3
size: many
V: TRBV29-1

DNA: TGTGCCAGCAGCTTAGATTCTAGCCAGGGCCGTTGTGAGCAGTTCTTC
CDR3: CASSLDSSQGRCEQFF
D: .
J: TRBJ2-1
size: .
V: TRBV7-6

DNA: TGTGCCAGCAGCGTAAGGGGCTGGGGCGACAATGAGCAGTTCTTC
CDR3: CASSVRGWGDNEQFF
D: .
J: TRBJ2-1
size: .
V: TRBV9

DNA: TGTGCCAGCAGCTCGAACGGCGGGCAGTCCTACGAGCAGTACTTC
CDR3: CASSSNGGQSYEQYF
D: .
J: TRBJ2-7
size: few
V: TRBV7-2

DNA: TGCAGCGTTGTCCCCCGGGACAGCTACGAGCAGTACTTC
CDR3: CSVVPRDSYEQYF
D: TRBD1
J: TRBJ2-7
size: few
V: TRBV29-1

DNA: TGTGCCAGCATCTCCTCGAGGCGGGGCGCCTACGAGCAGTACTTC
CDR3: CASISSRRGAYEQYF
D: .
J: TRBJ2-7
size: .
V: TRBV28

DNA: TGTGCCAGCAGCCCCCAGTCCCGCTACAATGAGCAGTTCTTC
CDR3: CASSPQSRYNEQFF
D: .
J: TRBJ2-1
size: .
V: TRBV7-2

DNA: TGCGCCAGCAGCCAAGAAGTAGCGGGACTTCCCTACGAGCAGTACTTC
CDR3: CASSQEVAGLPYEQYF
D: TRBD2
J: TRBJ2-7
size: few
V: TRBV4-1

DNA: TGTGCCAGCAGCCCACTTAATTCACCCCCCCACTTT
CDR3: CASSPLNSPPHF
D: .
J: TRBJ1-6
size: .
V: TRBV27

DNA: TGTGCCAGCAGTAAACTAGCGGGAATAAGTAATGAGCAGTTCTTC
CDR3: CASSKLAGISNEQFF
D: TRBD2
J: TRBJ2-1
size: few
V: TRBV27

DNA: TGCAGTGCTAGAGGCAACTTGGGGCAGTACTTC
CDR3: CSARGNLGQYF
D: .
J: TRBJ2-4
size: .
V: TRBV20-1

DNA: TGCGCCAGCAGCTTGTCTACGGGAGTCTCCTACAATGAGCAGTTCTTC
CDR3: CASSLSTGVSYNEQFF
D: .
J: TRBJ2-1
size: few
V: TRBV5-1

DNA: TGTGCCAGCAGCGTAGCCCAGGGGGACAATGAGCAGTTCTTC
CDR3: CASSVAQGDNEQFF
D: TRBD1
J: TRBJ2-1
size: few
V: TRBV9

DNA: TGCGCCAGCAGCTTGTTACCCCAGGGGGCCATGAACACTGAAGCTTTCTTT
CDR3: CASSLLPQGAMNTEAFF
D: TRBD1
J: TRBJ1-1
size: .
V: TRBV5-1

DNA: TGTGCCATCAGTGTAAACAGGGATCTCACAGATACGCAGTATTTT
CDR3: CAISVNRDLTDTQYF
D: .
J: TRBJ2-3
size: .
V: TRBV27

DNA: TGTGCCAGCAGCTTAGCAGGGATGAATTCACCCCTCCACTTT
CDR3: CASSLAGMNSPLHF
D: .
J: TRBJ1-6
size: .
V: TRBV7-2

DNA: TGCGCCAGCAGCTTGGCCGGGGTGTGGACCAATGAGCAGTTCTTC
CDR3: CASSLAGVWTNEQFF
D: .
J: TRBJ2-1
size: few
V: TRBV5-1

DNA: TGTGCCAGCAGTTTGGGGACAGGGGCTTTGGAGACCCAGTACTTC
CDR3: CASSLGTGALETQYF
D: TRBD1
J: TRBJ2-5
size: .
V: TRBV27

DNA: TGCAGTGCTAGAGAGTCGGCAACCTACGAGCAGTACTTC
CDR3: CSARESATYEQYF
D: .
J: TRBJ2-7
size: few
V: TRBV20-1

DNA: TGTGTCACCCGACGGGGGGCGCGTAGCGAGCAGTACTTC
CDR3: CVTRRGARSEQYF
D: .
J: TRBJ2-7
size: .
V: TRBV27

DNA: TGTGCCAGCAGCGTAGGACAGGGGGCAGGGATCTACAATGAGCAGTACTTC
CDR3: CASSVGQGAGIYNEQYF
D: TRBD1
J: TRBJ2-7
size: .
V: TRBV9

DNA: TGTGCCAGCCGACTAGCGGGAGAAGAGACCCAGTACTTC
CDR3: CASRLAGEETQYF
D: TRBD2
J: TRBJ2-5
size: many
V: TRBV5-1

DNA: TGTGCTAGTGGCTATACCTCTAGTTTCGATGAGCAGTTCTTC
CDR3: CASGYTSSFDEQFF
D: .
J: TRBJ2-1
size: .
V: TRBV12-5

DNA: TGTGCCAGCAGCTCTAGGGGGTTGACAGGGGGATACTATGGCTACACCTTC
CDR3: CASSSRGLTGGYYGYTF
D: TRBD1
J: TRBJ1-2
size: .
V: TRBV27

DNA: TGTGCCAGCAGCCCGGGACACCGGGAGCAGTTCTTC
CDR3: CASSPGHREQFF
D: .
J: TRBJ2-1
size: .
V: TRBV7-9

DNA: TGTGCCAGCAGCCAAGGGACTAGCGGGAGTTATGAGCAGTTCTTC
CDR3: CASSQGTSGSYEQFF
D: TRBD2
J: TRBJ2-1
size: few
V: TRBV3-1

DNA: TGTGCCCGGAGGTATAGCTACGAGCAGTACTTC
CDR3: CARRYSYEQYF
D: .
J: TRBJ2-7
size: .
V: TRBV30